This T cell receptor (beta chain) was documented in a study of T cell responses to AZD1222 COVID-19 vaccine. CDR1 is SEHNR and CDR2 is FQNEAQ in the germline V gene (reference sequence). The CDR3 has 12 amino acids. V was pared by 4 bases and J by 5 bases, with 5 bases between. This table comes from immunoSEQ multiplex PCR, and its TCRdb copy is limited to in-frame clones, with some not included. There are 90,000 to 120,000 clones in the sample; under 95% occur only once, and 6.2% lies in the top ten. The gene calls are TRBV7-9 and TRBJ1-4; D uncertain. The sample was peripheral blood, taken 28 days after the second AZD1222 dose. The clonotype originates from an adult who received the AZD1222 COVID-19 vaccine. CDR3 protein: CASSYGNEKLFF. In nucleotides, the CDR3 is TGTGCCAGCAGCTATGGGAATGAAAAACTGTTTTTT.